One and the same sample provided the 27 T cell receptor beta chains below, sequenced in a study of cytomegalovirus exposure and HLA in healthy donors. PCR employed 60 Vbeta and 13 Jbeta primers. Clones were read by immunoSEQ multiplex PCR, and TCRdb kept only the in-frame ones, dropping some. The sample includes tens of thousands of clones. The sample was PBMCs. These TCRs come from a girl between 5 and 17 years old in good health and CMV-seropositive.

The chain recombines TRBV16 with TRBJ1-2, with D perhaps matching TRBD1 (6 bases). The germline CDR1 and CDR2 sequences are KGHSY and FQNENV. The CDR3 sequence is 16 residues long. Deletions cut 1 base from V and 4 bases from J, with 16 bases between. The CDR3 DNA follows: TGTGCCAGCAGCCAATTGGCACAGGGCGGTGTCTATGGCTACACCTTC. Translated, it gives CASSQLAQGGVYGYTF.

V and J are TRBV9 and TRBJ2-1; 9 bases match TRBD2. This CDR3 has 17 amino acids. Losses at the gene ends were 4 bases for V and 7 bases for J; bases not matched to a gene: 15. Germline V gene lookup returns CDR1 SGDLS and CDR2 YYNGEE. Written as DNA, the CDR3 is TGTGCCAGCAGCACCCCGCGGGAGCGGGGGGCCAAGAATGAGCAGTTCTTC. Residues: CASSTPRERGAKNEQFF.

The gene calls are TRBV5-1 and TRBJ1-1; 8 bases align to TRBD1. Trimming cost V 4 bases and J 1 base; bases outside gene matches: 3. Germline V CDR1 and CDR2: SGHRS, YFSETQ. The length of the CDR3 is 14 residues. The CDR3 is CASSEQGGNTEAFF. In nucleotides, the CDR3 is TGCGCCAGCAGCGAACAGGGGGGGAACACTGAAGCTTTCTTT.

V is TRBV11-2 and J is TRBJ2-7; 7 nucleotides match TRBD2. CDR3 length: 12 amino acids. The ends lost 8 bases at V and 7 bases at J; junction bases unmatched: 8. Germline V gives CDR1 SGHAT, CDR2 FQNNGV. The DNA of the CDR3 is TGTGCCAGCGGCGGACTAGTGAGGGAGCAGTACTTC. This gives the protein CASGGLVREQYF. The complete variable domain, with remaining parts taken from reference TRBV11-2 and TRBJ2-7, reads EAGVAQSPRYKIIEKRQSVAFWCNPISGHATLYWYQQILGQGPKLLIQFQNNGVVDDSQLPKDRFSAERLKGVDSTLKIQPAKLEDSAVYLCASGGLVREQYFGPGTRLTVT.

The chain combines TRBV6-1 with TRBJ1-3; no firm D call. Trimming left V 1 base short and J 0 bases short, with 7 bases between. Germline V CDR1 and CDR2: MNHNS, SASEGT. The CDR3 is 15 residues long. This chain's CDR3 is CASSEDHTSGNTIYF. As DNA, the CDR3 is TGTGCCAGCAGTGAAGACCACACCTCTGGAAACACCATATATTTT.

The J gene is TRBJ2-5, the V gene TRBV7-6, with D hard to call. Germline V lookup: CDR1 SGHVS, CDR2 FNYEAQ. The CDR3 runs to 12 residues. The V and J ends lost 0 bases and 5 bases respectively, with 4 bases between them. CDR3 nucleotide sequence: TGTGCCAGCAGCTTAGCCGGGGAGACCCAGTACTTC. Its translation is CASSLAGETQYF.

This chain connects TRBV27 to TRBJ2-1, with 11 positions matching TRBD2. The CDR3 runs to 15 residues. From germline, CDR1 is MNHEY and CDR2 SMNVEV (reference sequence). V trimming: 8 bases; J trimming: 4 bases; junction bases outside the gene matches: 7. The CDR3 protein is CASRLLAGGYNEQFF. The CDR3 bases are TGTGCCAGCCGCTTGCTAGCGGGGGGATACAATGAGCAGTTCTTC.

The CDR3 bases are TGTGCCACCAGCAGAGATGTCCAGGGGAGAGATGAGCAGTTCTTC. It specifies CATSRDVQGRDEQFF. J is TRBJ2-1 and V is TRBV15; D perhaps matches TRBD1 (6 bases). Germline assignment: CDR1 LNHNV and CDR2 YYDKDF (reference sequence). V was clipped by 0 bases and J by 8 bases, with 14 bases between them. This CDR3 comprises 15 residues.

This chain links TRBV18 with TRBJ2-3, with D possibly TRBD1 on 6 matching bases. V was cut by 0 bases and J by 5 bases, with 12 bases left in between. CDR3 size: 15 residues. Germline CDR1 is KGHSH and CDR2 is LQKENI. CDR3 nucleotide sequence: TGTGCCAGCTCACCACCGCCCCAGGGGATAGATACGCAGTATTTT. Translated: CASSPPPQGIDTQYF. The variable domain in full, with the rest retrieved from reference TRBV18 and TRBJ2-3, is NAGVMQNPRHLVRRRGQEARLRCSPMKGHSHVYWYRQLPEEGLKFMVYLQKENIIDESGMPKERFSAEFPKEGPSILRIQQVVRGDSAAYFCASSPPPQGIDTQYFGPGTRLTVL.

This sequence joins TRBV6-1 and TRBJ1-5, with D uncertain. The CDR3 totals 15 residues. Germline-derived CDR1 and CDR2 are MNHNS and SASEGT. The V gene lost 4 bases and the J gene lost 0 bases, with 10 bases spanning the gap. The CDR3 protein is CASSVPTDSNQPQHF. The CDR3 DNA follows: TGTGCCAGCAGTGTACCCACTGATAGCAATCAGCCCCAGCATTTT.

The CDR3 DNA follows: TGTGCCAGCAGCGCAGGGAGGGGCGCGGATGGCTACACCTTC. The encoded protein is CASSAGRGADGYTF. The J gene is TRBJ1-2, the V gene TRBV6-1, with D perhaps TRBD1 (5 bases). This CDR3 has 14 amino acids. V was pared by 6 bases and J by 6 bases, with 17 bases between. Germline CDR1 reads MNHNS; CDR2 reads SASEGT.

The chain carries TRBV11-3 and TRBJ1-2; TRBD1 matches at 10 bases. The CDR3 totals 13 residues. Germline V gives CDR1 SGHNT, CDR2 YENEEA. V was pared by 5 bases and J by 8 bases, with 5 bases of the junction left unmatched. The CDR3: CASSPRTGGGYTF. Written as DNA, the CDR3 is TGTGCCAGCAGCCCTAGGACAGGGGGAGGCTACACCTTC.

The chain links TRBV28 to TRBJ1-5, with 9 bases lining up with TRBD1. Germline CDR1 is MDHEN and CDR2 is SYDVKM. This CDR3 spans 16 amino acids. Trimming cost V 2 bases and J 5 bases; bases outside gene matches: 7. This CDR3 reads CASSLRLDRGDQPQHF. The CDR3 bases are TGTGCCAGCAGTTTAAGGTTGGACAGGGGAGATCAGCCCCAGCATTTT.

The chain's CDR3 is CASSLRQGENNEQFF. The CDR3 DNA reads as TGTGCCAGCAGCTTACGACAGGGAGAAAACAATGAGCAGTTCTTC. V usage is TRBV5-4 and J usage is TRBJ2-1, with TRBD1 identical over 7 bases. CDR1 and CDR2 from the germline V gene are SGHNT and YYREEE (reference sequence). The CDR3 totals 15 residues. V trimming: 2 bases; J trimming: 5 bases; junction bases outside the gene matches: 7. Full variable domain (rest looked up from reference TRBV5-4 and TRBJ2-1): ETGVTQSPTHLIKTRGQQVTLRCSSQSGHNTVSWYQQALGQGPQFIFQYYREEENGRGNFPPRFSGLQFPNYSSELNVNALELDDSALYLCASSLRQGENNEQFFGPGTRLTVL.

The chain carries TRBV30 and TRBJ2-2; D unresolved. CDR1 and CDR2 from the germline V gene are GTSNPN and SVGIG (reference sequence). The CDR3 is 12 residues long. CDR3 amino acids: CAGAANTGELFF. The CDR3 DNA reads as TGTGCGGGTGCGGCCAACACCGGGGAGCTGTTTTTT.

J is TRBJ2-7 and V is TRBV5-6; TRBD2 matches at 14 bases. The germline CDR1 and CDR2 sequences are SGHDT and YYEEEE. The CDR3 is made up of 15 amino acids. J gave up 3 bases and V 3 bases, and 2 bases lay outside the gene matches. The CDR3 DNA sequence: TGTGCCAGCAGCTCAGGACTAGCGGGGGGCTACGAGCAGTACTTC. It translates to CASSSGLAGGYEQYF.

V and J are TRBV9 and TRBJ2-1; 10 bases are shared with TRBD2. V lost 2 bases, J lost 4 bases, and 6 bases stayed unmatched. In germline, CDR1 is SGDLS, CDR2 YYNGEE. CDR3 length equals 16 residues. The CDR3 coding sequence is TGTGCCAGCAGCGTCTCCGAGCGGGGGGGATACAATGAGCAGTTCTTC. This translates into CASSVSERGGYNEQFF.

The chain has TRBV4-2 and TRBJ2-2, with 13 bases identical to TRBD2. Losses at the gene ends were 4 bases for V and 0 bases for J; bases not matched to a gene: 11. CDR3 length: 20 residues. Germline V CDR1 and CDR2: LGHNA, YNFKEQ. CDR3 sequence (DNA): TGTGCCAGCAGCCCCAAACGGACTAGCGGGGGTGCAACGAACACCGGGGAGCTGTTTTTT. It encodes CASSPKRTSGGATNTGELFF.

The V call is TRBV14, the J call TRBJ2-7, with unresolved D. Germline V gene data show CDR1 as SGHDN and CDR2 as FVKESK. Trimming pared 6 bases from V and 6 bases from J, leaving 12 bases between. The CDR3 consists of 12 residues. The CDR3 protein is CASRHVRSEQYF. The CDR3 coding sequence is TGTGCCAGCAGACACGTCCGGAGCGAGCAGTACTTC.

The gene calls are TRBV11-2 and TRBJ2-5; D perhaps matches TRBD2 (7 bases). The germline V gene encodes CDR1 SGHAT and CDR2 FQNNGV. The V gene lost 7 bases and the J gene lost 4 bases, with 19 bases spanning the gap. CDR3 length: 15 amino acids. The CDR3, as DNA: TGTGCCAGCACCCTCTTGGGGGGGCGCCTAGAGACCCAGTACTTC. Translating it yields CASTLLGGRLETQYF.

V is TRBV19 and J is TRBJ2-3; 8 bases map to TRBD2. The germline V gene has CDR1 LNHDA and CDR2 SQIVND (reference sequence). CDR3 length: 15 residues. V lost 7 bases and J lost 4; bases outside the gene matches: 10. CDR3 region: CASKISAGGPDTQYF. The DNA of the CDR3 is TGTGCCAGTAAGATTTCTGCGGGGGGACCAGATACGCAGTATTTT.

The V gene is TRBV18, the J gene TRBJ1-2; D not certain. The CDR3 totals 15 residues. With 6 bases removed from V and 2 bases from J, the gap between germline ends came to 16 bases. Germline V gene lookup returns CDR1 KGHSH and CDR2 LQKENI. CDR3 residues: CASSPEGVLNYGYTF. The CDR3 nucleotides are TGTGCCAGCTCGCCCGAAGGAGTCCTAAACTATGGCTACACCTTC.

The chain joins TRBV25-1 to TRBJ2-5, with 12 nucleotides matching TRBD1. J lost 5 bases, V lost 3 bases, and 7 bases had no gene match. The germline V gene has CDR1 MGHDK and CDR2 SYGVNS. The CDR3 consists of 16 residues. This chain's CDR3 is CASSDTGDRGRETQYF. The CDR3 DNA follows: TGTGCCAGCAGTGATACCGGGGACAGGGGGCGTGAGACCCAGTACTTC.

The chain combines TRBV7-9 with TRBJ2-5, with TRBD2 as a possible D gene (5 bases). The germline gives CDR1 SEHNR, CDR2 FQNEAQ (reference sequence). V lost 5 bases and J 4 bases, leaving 20 bases between the germline ends. The CDR3 consists of 16 residues. This chain's CDR3 is CASSAAAGLTRETQYF. The CDR3 DNA reads as TGTGCCAGCAGCGCGGCCGCGGGTTTGACGAGAGAGACCCAGTACTTC.

The chain employs TRBV4-2 and TRBJ1-5; weak D call: TRBD1 (6 bases). Germline values: CDR1 LGHNA, CDR2 YNFKEQ. V lost 2 bases and J lost 5, with 7 bases in between. This CDR3 has 13 amino acids. CDR3 in DNA: TGTGCCAGCAGCCAAAACAGGGATCAGCCCCAGCATTTT. Translating it yields CASSQNRDQPQHF.

The gene calls are TRBV7-9 and TRBJ1-1, with D unresolved. The germline V and J ends were trimmed by 8 bases and 5 bases, with 15 bases remaining between them. The CDR3 loop spans 13 amino acids. Per the germline V gene, CDR1 is SEHNR and CDR2 is FQNEAQ (reference sequence). CDR3 region: CASSPVAGTEAFF. The CDR3 DNA reads TGTGCCAGCTCCCCAGTAGCCGGGACTGAAGCTTTCTTT. Full variable domain (remainder filled in from reference TRBV7-9 and TRBJ1-1): DTGVSQNPRHKITKRGQNVTFRCDPISEHNRLYWYRQTLGQGPEFLTYFQNEAQLEKSRLLSDRFSAERPKGSFSTLEIQRTEQGDSAMYLCASSPVAGTEAFFGQGTRLTVV.

The rearrangement links TRBV19 to TRBJ1-2, with a weak D call TRBD1 (6 bases). Germline assignment: CDR1 LNHDA and CDR2 SQIVND (reference sequence). Trimming took off 2 bases at V and 5 bases at J, with 12 bases between the two ends. This CDR3 has 14 amino acids. The CDR3 spells CASSISRGAYGYTF. As DNA, the CDR3 is TGTGCCAGTAGTATATCCAGGGGCGCGTATGGCTACACCTTC.